This T cell receptor (beta chain) was sequenced in a study of T cells after yellow fever vaccination. This CDR3 has 13 residues. The V and J ends lost 1 base and 6 bases respectively, with 10 bases between them. Researchers made TCR cDNA using 5'RACE template switching, and this step added a universal primer site and UMIs. Via MiXCR, TCRdb re-called the 5' RACE reads, giving one row per CDR3 protein. The sample has 240,000 or so distinct CDR3 sequences, 6.9% seen once. Overall study results and limits: Secondary responses were weaker yet peaked faster, day 5 versus 15. Subsequent booster samples again held most clones from primary vaccination (roughly 96% CD4, nearly 90% CD8).

This clonotype was observed at least ten times. Its target is unknown. The gene calls are TRBV12-3 or TRBV12-4 and TRBJ2-7; D unclear. The TCR was taken from a young man who received the YFV17D yellow fever vaccine. The specimen was CD4+ T cells sorted from PBMCs, collected 15 days after the yellow fever booster vaccination. For the CDR3, the DNA is TGTGCCAGCAGTTTAGATTCCGTGTCCGAGCAGTACTTC. Encoded protein: CASSLDSVSEQYF.